These 16 T cell receptor beta chains were all obtained from the same sample, sequenced in a study of shared clonotypes between healthy human individuals. The data were produced by immunoSEQ multiplex PCR, yet TCRdb's version contains in-frame clones alone and is incomplete. The data contain 850,000 to 1,100,000 clones, roughly 80% of them singletons. Sequencing was carried out using memory CD4+ T cells from PBMCs. The subset: CD45RA-negative fraction. The receptors were sampled from a man aged 18 to 30 in good health. Some clones in this sample may be carry-over from other donors' samples.

The chain joins TRBV15 to TRBJ1-1, with a weak D call TRBD1 (5 bases). Trimming left V 0 bases short and J 3 bases short, with 8 bases between. Germline V CDR1 and CDR2: LNHNV, YYDKDF (reference sequence). This CDR3 spans 14 amino acids. Here the CDR3 reads CATSRDVQDTEAFF. CDR3 bases: TGTGCCACCAGCAGAGATGTACAGGACACTGAAGCTTTCTTT.

This sequence joins TRBV6-5 and TRBJ2-7; D gene uncertain. The V and J ends lost 0 bases and 2 bases respectively, with 11 bases between them. Germline V gives CDR1 MNHEY, CDR2 SVGAGI. CDR3 size: 15 residues. DNA of the CDR3: TGTGCCAGCAGTTACTCGAATTCGGTTGCCTACGAGCAGTACTTC. This sequence encodes CASSYSNSVAYEQYF.

This chain joins TRBV9 and TRBJ2-1; 7 nucleotides agree with TRBD2. Germline loops: CDR1 SGDLS, CDR2 YYNGEE. The CDR3 totals 15 residues. Trimming at V came to 3 bases and at J to 5 bases, leaving 8 bases not matched to a gene. The CDR3 nucleotides read TGTGCCAGCAGCGCAGATAGCGGGTCGGACAATGAGCAGTTCTTC. This gives the protein CASSADSGSDNEQFF. Full variable domain (missing parts from reference TRBV9 and TRBJ2-1): DSGVTQTPKHLITATGQRVTLRCSPRSGDLSVYWYQQSLDQGLQFLIQYYNGEERAKGNILERFSAQQFPDLHSELNLSSLELGDSALYFCASSADSGSDNEQFFGPGTRLTVL.

This chain uses TRBV4-3 with TRBJ2-2, with D unresolved. V dropped 0 bases and J dropped 0 bases, with 5 bases sitting between them. This CDR3 spans 15 amino acids. CDR1 is LGHNA and CDR2 is YSLEER in the germline V gene. CDR3: CASSQDVSNTGELFF. The DNA for the CDR3 is TGCGCCAGCAGCCAAGATGTCTCGAACACCGGGGAGCTGTTTTTT.

This sequence joins TRBV7-2 and TRBJ2-7; 8 bases fit TRBD2. V dropped 5 bases and J dropped 3; count of bases not matched to a gene: 3. This CDR3 contains 13 residues. Germline-derived CDR1 and CDR2 are SGHTA and FQGNSA. Written as DNA, the CDR3 is TGTGCCAGCAGCAAAGGGACTAGCTACGAGCAGTACTTC. Protein: CASSKGTSYEQYF.

This clone turned up a few times. The chain is built from TRBV9 and TRBJ1-2; tentative D call: TRBD1 (6 bases). Per the germline V gene, CDR1 is SGDLS and CDR2 is YYNGEE. The CDR3 loop spans 17 amino acids. Trimming removed 5 bases at V and 6 bases at J, with 26 bases between. The CDR3: CASRDSPVLNNGNGYTF. The CDR3, as DNA: TGTGCCAGCAGGGACAGCCCTGTTCTAAACAATGGAAATGGCTACACCTTC.

This clone has a single count. CDR3 in amino acids: CASSLVSGGYTGELFF. For the CDR3, the DNA is TGTGCCAGCAGCTTAGTATCCGGCGGTTACACCGGGGAGCTGTTTTTT. The V and J genes are TRBV7-9 and TRBJ2-2; D gene ambiguous. This CDR3 has 16 residues. Trimming cost V 1 base and J 3 bases, with 12 bases left between them. Looked up from germline, CDR1 is SEHNR and CDR2 is FQNEAQ (reference sequence).

The chain carries TRBV7-9 and TRBJ1-1, with a possible D match to TRBD1 (5 bases). Germline V gives CDR1 SEHNR, CDR2 FQNEAQ (reference sequence). V was shortened by 5 bases and J by 8 bases, with 15 bases between the two germline ends. The CDR3 has 13 amino acids. The CDR3 spells CASSLESGAEAFF. The CDR3 DNA reads TGTGCCAGCAGCCTAGAAAGTGGGGCCGAAGCTTTCTTT.

This clone showed up just once. The chain uses TRBV25-1 and TRBJ2-3, with D unresolved. Germline V gives CDR1 MGHDK, CDR2 SYGVNS. The CDR3 is made up of 14 amino acids. V lost 5 bases, J lost 4 bases, and 13 bases lay in between. The CDR3 DNA is TGTGCCAGCAGTTCCCACGGGCCTTCAGATACGCAGTATTTT. The encoded protein is CASSSHGPSDTQYF.

The rearrangement joins TRBV5-4 to TRBJ2-3; D uncertain. CDR1 is SGHNT, CDR2 YYREEE, per germline (reference sequence). There are 11 residues in the CDR3. V gave up 4 bases and J gave up 4 bases, with 4 bases separating them. CDR3 amino acids: CASSQADTQYF. CDR3 nucleotides: TGTGCCAGCAGCCAAGCAGATACGCAGTATTTT.

This clone was counted only a few times. The chain employs TRBV28 and TRBJ2-5; a weak D match, TRBD1 (5 bases). The CDR3 sequence is 15 residues long. Per germline, CDR1 MDHEN and CDR2 SYDVKM. The V end lost 3 bases, the J end lost 5 bases, and 16 bases lay between the germline ends. The CDR3 spells CASSFRALYWETQYF. The CDR3 region has the DNA TGTGCCAGCAGTTTCAGGGCCCTATACTGGGAGACCCAGTACTTC. The full variable domain, completed using reference TRBV28 and TRBJ2-5, is DVKVTQSSRYLVKRTGEKVFLECVQDMDHENMFWYRQDPGLGLRLIYFSYDVKMKEKGDIPEGYSVSREKKERFSLILESASTNQTSMYLCASSFRALYWETQYFGPGTRLLVL.

V usage is TRBV6-5 and J usage is TRBJ2-6; TRBD1 might be the D (6 bases). This CDR3 spans 15 amino acids. In germline, CDR1 is MNHEY, CDR2 SVGAGI. The V and J ends lost 9 bases and 0 bases respectively, with 12 bases between them. CDR3 residues: CASTGIASGANVLTF. The CDR3 nucleotides read TGTGCCAGTACAGGGATCGCCTCTGGGGCCAACGTCCTGACTTTC.

This chain connects TRBV7-9 to TRBJ2-3; 13 bases line up with TRBD2. Trimming took 4 bases from V and 2 from J; bases not matched to a gene: 6. The CDR3 is made up of 17 amino acids. Germline CDR1 and CDR2: SEHNR and FQNEAQ (reference sequence). CDR3 region: CASSSRLAGGATDTQYF. The CDR3, as DNA: TGTGCCAGCAGCTCTAGACTAGCGGGAGGAGCCACAGATACGCAGTATTTT.

The chain couples TRBV29-1 to TRBJ2-1; the match to TRBD1 covers 9 bases. The CDR3 runs 14 residues. Looked up from germline, CDR1 is SQVTM and CDR2 is ANQGSEA. Germline trimming cut 6 bases from V and 8 bases from J; bases unmatched to any gene: 11. CDR3 nucleotide sequence: TGCAGCGTAGGAGGTCGGACAGGGGACGATGAGCAGTTCTTC. This sequence encodes CSVGGRTGDDEQFF.

The gene calls are TRBV5-1 and TRBJ2-5; 7 nucleotides line up with TRBD2. The CDR3 totals 15 residues. Trimming removed 0 bases from V and 5 bases from J; junction bases left unmatched: 7. Germline lookup yields CDR1 SGHRS and CDR2 YFSETQ. The CDR3 loop is CASSLASNGGETQYF. The DNA for the CDR3 is TGCGCCAGCAGCTTGGCTTCCAACGGGGGGGAGACCCAGTACTTC.

This clone was found a few times. This chain uses TRBV28 with TRBJ1-5, with TRBD1 matching over 7 bases. The trim removed 5 bases at V and 2 bases at J, leaving 3 bases unmatched. This CDR3 is 14 amino acids long. CDR1 is MDHEN and CDR2 is SYDVKM in the germline V gene. CDR3 sequence (DNA): TGTGCCAGCAGTCAGGGACAGCGCAATCAGCCCCAGCATTTT. It yields the protein CASSQGQRNQPQHF.